These 29 T cell receptor beta chains came from one sample sequenced in a study of cytomegalovirus exposure and HLA in healthy donors. 60 Vbeta and 13 Jbeta primers were used in PCR. The repertoire was sequenced with immunoSEQ multiplex PCR; TCRdb's copy has only in-frame clones and lacks some. The sample has about 160,000 clones, 82% seen once. The material sequenced was PBMCs. The origin of the receptors is a girl aged 2-10 years in good health and CMV-seropositive.

This chain joins TRBV4-1 and TRBJ1-3; the D is unclear. The CDR3 extends over 17 amino acids. Per germline, CDR1 MGHRA and CDR2 YSYEKL. V was cut by 1 base and J by 0 bases, with 13 bases left in between. The CDR3 sequence is CASSQALGGNSGNTIYF. The CDR3 region has the DNA TGCGCCAGCAGCCAAGCGTTAGGCGGGAACTCTGGAAACACCATATATTTT.

The sample holds a few counts of this clone. The CDR3, as DNA: TGTGCCTGGAACCGCCTGGACAGAGATAATTCACCCCTCCACTTT. This translates into CAWNRLDRDNSPLHF. The rearrangement joins TRBV30 to TRBJ1-6; D is perhaps TRBD1 (6 bases). The CDR3 is 15 residues long. Per the germline V gene, CDR1 is GTSNPN and CDR2 is SVGIG (reference sequence). V lost 4 bases and J 5 bases, leaving 15 bases between the germline ends.

The V gene is TRBV6-5, the J gene TRBJ1-1, with 7 bases that match TRBD1. The length of the CDR3 is 13 residues. The germline V gene has CDR1 MNHEY and CDR2 SVGAGI. V lost 6 bases to trimming and J lost 7 bases; unmatched junction nucleotides: 8. Written as DNA, the CDR3 is TGTGCCAGCAGGCGGGACAGTGCAAGTGAAGCTTTCTTT. Its protein product is CASRRDSASEAFF.

The chain is built from TRBV30 and TRBJ2-3; perhaps TRBD2 as D (5 bases). V shed 3 bases and J shed 3 bases, with 10 bases lying between them. The CDR3 is 13 residues long. Germline lookup yields CDR1 GTSNPN and CDR2 SVGIG (reference sequence). CDR3 in DNA: TGTGCCTGGAGGGTACTAGGAACAGATACGCAGTATTTT. Translating gives CAWRVLGTDTQYF. Based on the CDR3 plus reference TRBV30 and TRBJ2-3, the full variable domain is SQTIHQWPATLVQPVGSPLSLECTVEGTSNPNLYWYRQAAGRGLQLLFYSVGIGQISSEVPQNLSASRPQDRQFILSSKKLLLSDSGFYLCAWRVLGTDTQYFGPGTRLTVL.

The V and J genes are TRBV7-3 and TRBJ2-3; possibly TRBD2 for D (6 bases). V lost 8 bases and J lost 0, with 18 bases in between. Germline CDR1 and CDR2: SGHTA and FQGTGA. This CDR3 spans 16 amino acids. The CDR3 spells CASALRWGRSTDTQYF. The CDR3 bases are TGTGCCAGCGCCCTTCGTTGGGGGAGGAGCACAGATACGCAGTATTTT. Variable domain in full (rest from reference TRBV7-3 and TRBJ2-3): GAGVSQTPSNKVTEKGKYVELRCDPISGHTALYWYRQSLGQGPEFLIYFQGTGAADDSGLPNDRFFAVRPEGSVSTLKIQRTERGDSAVYLCASALRWGRSTDTQYFGPGTRLTVL.

The chain combines TRBV7-2 with TRBJ2-1; D not certain. Deletions cut 1 base from V and 8 bases from J, with 9 bases between. The CDR3 has 13 residues. Per the germline V gene, CDR1 is SGHTA and CDR2 is FQGNSA. CDR3 region: CASSLGLFYEQFF. CDR3 coding DNA: TGTGCCAGCAGCTTAGGTTTGTTCTATGAGCAGTTCTTC.

The J gene is TRBJ1-1, the V gene TRBV6-1; no clear D. The CDR3 loop spans 14 amino acids. Germline CDR1 and CDR2: MNHNS and SASEGT. Deletions cut 1 base from V and 0 bases from J, with 6 bases between. The CDR3 protein is CASSEVAVNTEAFF. Here the CDR3 DNA reads TGTGCCAGCAGTGAAGTTGCAGTGAACACTGAAGCTTTCTTT.

The chain recombines TRBV9 with TRBJ2-3; 10 nucleotides line up with TRBD2. The V gene end was trimmed by 0 bases and the J gene end by 6 bases; junction bases not matched to a gene: 10. Germline-derived CDR1 and CDR2 are SGDLS and YYNGEE. This CDR3 has 17 amino acids. The CDR3 protein is CASSVGGGLAVTDTQYF. In DNA, the CDR3 is TGTGCCAGCAGCGTAGGTGGCGGACTAGCGGTTACCGATACGCAGTATTTT.

The chain recombines TRBV5-4 with TRBJ2-1; TRBD1 aligns across 12 bases. This CDR3 is 16 amino acids long. Germline CDR1 is SGHNT and CDR2 is YYREEE (reference sequence). Trimming cost V 4 bases and J 6 bases; bases outside gene matches: 8. CDR3 DNA sequence: TGTGCCAGCAGCCCCCCGCCGGGACAGGGGGCCAATGAGCAGTTCTTC. This sequence encodes CASSPPPGQGANEQFF.

The V call is TRBV2, the J call TRBJ2-3, with D possibly TRBD2 on 6 matching bases. Trimming shortened V by 8 bases and J by 7 bases, and 22 bases separated the two germline ends. The CDR3 runs 15 residues. CDR1 SNHLY and CDR2 FYNNEI come from the germline V gene. As DNA, the CDR3 is TGTGCCAGCCCGAGGGCGGGGTCGGGTTTACATACGCAGTATTTT. Translation gives CASPRAGSGLHTQYF.

The chain couples TRBV30 to TRBJ1-5; D is possibly TRBD1 (5 bases). The CDR3 loop spans 15 amino acids. With 0 bases removed from V and 2 bases from J, the gap between germline ends came to 11 bases. Germline assignment: CDR1 GTSNPN and CDR2 SVGIG (reference sequence). The CDR3 DNA follows: TGTGCCTGGAGTGTATGGAGGGGACGCAATCAGCCCCAGCATTTT. Encoded protein: CAWSVWRGRNQPQHF.

The rearrangement links TRBV6-1 to TRBJ2-1; 8 bases are shared with TRBD2. Looked up from germline, CDR1 is MNHNS and CDR2 is SASEGT. V lost 3 bases, J lost 0 bases, and 1 base stayed unmatched. The CDR3 length is 15 residues. As DNA, the CDR3 is TGTGCCAGCAGTGACAGCGGGAGCTCCTACAATGAGCAGTTCTTC. Its protein product is CASSDSGSSYNEQFF.

The CDR3 protein is CASRLFNTGELFF. Written as DNA, the CDR3 is TGTGCCAGCAGGCTATTCAACACCGGGGAGCTGTTTTTT. This chain links TRBV27 with TRBJ2-2; D gene unclear. The V end was cut by 6 bases, the J end by 2 bases, with 7 bases between. Germline CDR1 and CDR2: MNHEY and SMNVEV (reference sequence). This CDR3 comprises 13 residues.

The rearrangement links TRBV28 to TRBJ2-5; TRBD1 agrees at 7 bases. With 5 bases clipped from V and 2 bases from J, the junction kept 5 bases outside the gene matches. Per germline, CDR1 MDHEN and CDR2 SYDVKM. This CDR3 has 14 residues. CDR3 coding DNA: TGTGCCAGCAGTCGGGACAGCCCACAAGAGACCCAGTACTTC. It encodes CASSRDSPQETQYF.

This sequence joins TRBV30 and TRBJ2-7; 8 bases agree with TRBD1. J lost 0 bases, V lost 1 base, and 2 bases had no gene match. From germline, CDR1 is GTSNPN and CDR2 SVGIG (reference sequence). The CDR3 is 14 residues long. CDR3 region: CAWSGDRRSYEQYF. The CDR3 region has the DNA TGTGCCTGGAGTGGGGACAGGCGCTCCTACGAGCAGTACTTC. The variable domain in full, with the rest retrieved from reference TRBV30 and TRBJ2-7, is SQTIHQWPATLVQPVGSPLSLECTVEGTSNPNLYWYRQAAGRGLQLLFYSVGIGQISSEVPQNLSASRPQDRQFILSSKKLLLSDSGFYLCAWSGDRRSYEQYFGPGTRLTVT.

This rearrangement joins TRBV6-1 to TRBJ2-5; TRBD2 matches at 7 bases. V dropped 7 bases and J dropped 1; count of bases not matched to a gene: 9. This CDR3 comprises 15 residues. Germline V CDR1 and CDR2: MNHNS, SASEGT. The CDR3 protein is CASTPVGGSQETQYF. The CDR3 DNA reads TGTGCCAGCACCCCGGTCGGCGGGAGCCAAGAGACCCAGTACTTC.

The J gene is TRBJ1-2, the V gene TRBV6-1; the D is unclear. V was shortened by 3 bases and J by 4 bases, with 12 bases between the two germline ends. The CDR3 loop spans 14 amino acids. CDR1 and CDR2 from the germline V gene are MNHNS and SASEGT. The CDR3 region is CASSESRFGYGYTF. The CDR3 bases are TGTGCCAGCAGTGAGAGCCGATTCGGCTATGGCTACACCTTC.

This clone was seen more than once but under ten times. The chain is built from TRBV18 and TRBJ1-1, with D uncertain. Trimming stripped 5 bases from V and 5 bases from J, with 12 bases between. Per germline, CDR1 KGHSH and CDR2 LQKENI. This CDR3 has 13 residues. Here the CDR3 reads CASSSYGETEAFF. The CDR3 region has the DNA TGTGCCAGCTCATCCTATGGGGAGACTGAAGCTTTCTTT.

CDR3 DNA: TGTGCCTGGATGGGGGCTGTACAAGAGACCCAGTACTTC. Translated: CAWMGAVQETQYF. This chain links TRBV30 with TRBJ2-5; a possible D gene is TRBD1 (6 bases). The germline V gene encodes CDR1 GTSNPN and CDR2 SVGIG (reference sequence). The CDR3 runs 13 residues. Trimming took 4 bases from V and 2 from J, leaving 11 bases between them.

The chain links TRBV7-2 to TRBJ2-7; D is uncertain. This CDR3 region has 15 residues. Germline V gene sequence: CDR1 SGHTA, CDR2 FQGNSA. V shed 4 bases and J shed 0 bases, with 13 bases lying between them. Written as DNA, the CDR3 is TGTGCCAGCAGCTCCTTCGGTAGGAGCTCCTACGAGCAGTACTTC. As protein: CASSSFGRSSYEQYF.

The V gene is TRBV11-2, the J gene TRBJ2-1, with 10 bases aligning to TRBD2. The germline V gene has CDR1 SGHAT and CDR2 FQNNGV. V shed 2 bases, J shed 4 bases, and the junction held 8 bases outside the gene matches. The CDR3 length is 17 residues. The CDR3 bases are TGTGCCAGCAGCTTAACTAGCGGGGCGCACATATACAATGAGCAGTTCTTC. Translating gives CASSLTSGAHIYNEQFF. The whole variable domain, remainder taken from reference TRBV11-2 and TRBJ2-1, is EAGVAQSPRYKIIEKRQSVAFWCNPISGHATLYWYQQILGQGPKLLIQFQNNGVVDDSQLPKDRFSAERLKGVDSTLKIQPAKLEDSAVYLCASSLTSGAHIYNEQFFGPGTRLTVL.

The rearrangement joins TRBV4-2 to TRBJ2-7, with TRBD2 identical over 7 bases. Germline-derived CDR1 and CDR2 are LGHNA and YNFKEQ. This CDR3 is 14 amino acids long. Germline trimming cut 1 base from V and 2 bases from J; bases unmatched to any gene: 2. The CDR3 DNA reads TGTGCCAGCAGCCAAGGGCGGGAGACCTACGAGCAGTACTTC. Protein product: CASSQGRETYEQYF.

The gene calls are TRBV4-1 and TRBJ1-2; a weak D match, TRBD1 (6 bases). This CDR3 contains 16 residues. Trimming took 4 bases from V and 4 from J, leaving 19 bases between them. Germline lookup yields CDR1 MGHRA and CDR2 YSYEKL. In DNA, the CDR3 is TGCGCCAGCAGCCCCAGACAGGCCTCAGGGGCCTATGGCTACACCTTC. Translating it yields CASSPRQASGAYGYTF.

The CDR3 DNA sequence: TGTGCCTGGAGTGCACGACAGGGGGCAGGGAAGCAGTACTTC. This gives the protein CAWSARQGAGKQYF. The chain carries TRBV30 and TRBJ2-7; 10 positions agree with TRBD1. The germline V gene encodes CDR1 GTSNPN and CDR2 SVGIG (reference sequence). The CDR3 is made up of 14 amino acids. J lost 8 bases, V lost 1 base, and 8 bases had no gene match.

The chain employs TRBV30 and TRBJ1-1; 11 bases agree with TRBD1. This CDR3 is 14 amino acids long. Per germline, CDR1 GTSNPN and CDR2 SVGIG (reference sequence). V dropped 1 base and J dropped 4; count of bases not matched to a gene: 2. For the CDR3, the DNA is TGTGCCTGGAGTGAGGGGACAGGGGGCACTGAAGCTTTCTTT. It codes for CAWSEGTGGTEAFF.

The genes are TRBV9 and TRBJ2-1, with TRBD1 matching 7 bases. Germline CDR1 is SGDLS and CDR2 is YYNGEE. Germline trimming cut 0 bases from V and 9 bases from J; bases unmatched to any gene: 12. This CDR3 is 16 amino acids long. Written as DNA, the CDR3 is TGTGCCAGCAGCGTAGTTCAGTCGGGCCGACAGGGTGAGCAGTTCTTC. This gives the protein CASSVVQSGRQGEQFF.

V gene TRBV5-6 combines with J gene TRBJ2-1; TRBD2 aligns across 16 bases. Germline values: CDR1 SGHDT, CDR2 YYEEEE. After removal of 3 bases from V and 7 bases from J, the junction contained 7 bases not matched to a gene. The CDR3 sequence is 17 residues long. The CDR3 bases are TGTGCCAGCAGCTGGGGACTAGCGGGAGGGCCGGTGAATGAGCAGTTCTTC. Translating gives CASSWGLAGGPVNEQFF.

The genes are TRBV5-1 and TRBJ2-5; 12 bases align to TRBD2. The V segment lost 0 bases and the J segment 5 bases; nucleotides outside the gene matches: 2. Germline lookup yields CDR1 SGHRS and CDR2 YFSETQ. CDR3 length: 15 residues. The CDR3 loop reads CASSLGLAGAETQYF. The CDR3 bases are TGCGCCAGCAGCTTGGGACTAGCGGGAGCGGAGACCCAGTACTTC.

The chain joins TRBV6-5 to TRBJ1-2, with no clear D. This CDR3 has 12 amino acids. V was pared by 6 bases and J by 3 bases, with 8 bases between. Germline V CDR1 and CDR2: MNHEY, SVGAGI. The CDR3 sequence is CASSRGDYGYTF. The CDR3 nucleotides are TGTGCCAGCAGCCGCGGGGACTATGGCTACACCTTC.